This entry lists 26 T cell receptor beta chains sequenced from one sample in a study of OX40 agonist ivuxolimab in advanced cancers. TCRdb keeps only in-frame clones here, not all; method: immunoSEQ multiplex PCR. The sample lists some 58,000 clones, roughly 80% occurring once. This specimen was CD4+ or CD8+ T cells sorted from blood, taken in a trial of the OX40 agonist ivuxolimab. The origin of the receptors is an adult with an advanced solid tumor such as melanoma, head and neck, liver or kidney cancer.

The gene calls are TRBV11-2 and TRBJ1-2; D is perhaps TRBD1 (6 bases). Per the germline V gene, CDR1 is SGHAT and CDR2 is FQNNGV. V was shortened by 5 bases and J by 7 bases, with 14 bases between the two germline ends. CDR3 size: 13 residues. The CDR3 region is CASSAQGFGGYTF. The CDR3 coding sequence is TGTGCCAGCAGCGCCCAGGGGTTCGGTGGCTACACCTTC.

This clone has only one observation. The rearrangement uses TRBV5-6 and TRBJ2-7; TRBD2 matches 9 bases. The germline V gene has CDR1 SGHDT and CDR2 YYEEEE. The CDR3 consists of 15 residues. J lost 0 bases, V lost 4 bases, and 5 bases had no gene match. CDR3 DNA: TGTGCCAGCAGCCTGGGACTAGCTCCCTCCTACGAGCAGTACTTC. Its protein is CASSLGLAPSYEQYF.

This clone showed up just a few times. The chain combines TRBV7-7 with TRBJ2-5, with TRBD1 identical over 10 bases. This CDR3 comprises 15 residues. Per germline, CDR1 SSHAT and CDR2 FNYEAQ (reference sequence). Trimming at V came to 5 bases and at J to 5 bases, leaving 8 bases not matched to a gene. The CDR3 is CASSEPGQGLETQYF. CDR3 sequence (DNA): TGTGCCAGCAGCGAGCCGGGACAGGGGTTGGAGACCCAGTACTTC.

The chain uses TRBV4-1 and TRBJ2-2; D uncertain. Trimming pared 0 bases from V and 7 bases from J, leaving 6 bases between. The germline V gene encodes CDR1 MGHRA and CDR2 YSYEKL. The CDR3 is 13 residues long. The CDR3, as DNA: TGCGCCAGCAGCCAAGAAGTTGACGGGGAGCTGTTTTTT. Its protein is CASSQEVDGELFF.

Points on this clone: Lacking the conserved final phenylalanine or tryptophan, this CDR3 likely reflects a read error. The DNA is left out, because the CDR3 cannot be placed on it with certainty; the CDR3 is given as TCRdb lists it. This chain links TRBV2 with TRBJ2-7; the table's D call, TRBD2, has no DNA check behind it. The CDR3 sequence runs 12 residues, both termini included. Germline V gene lookup returns CDR1 SNHLY and CDR2 FYNNEI. The CDR3 is CASSENPGLSNI.

The chain has TRBV9 and TRBJ2-4; 8 bases map to TRBD1. V lost 4 bases, J lost 6 bases, and 6 bases stayed unmatched. The CDR3 loop spans 14 amino acids. Germline V CDR1 and CDR2: SGDLS, YYNGEE. CDR3 sequence reads: CASSLGTGRNIQYF. Here the CDR3 DNA reads TGTGCCAGCAGCCTTGGGACAGGAAGAAACATTCAGTACTTC.

The genes are TRBV5-1 and TRBJ2-3; 10 nucleotides line up with TRBD1. CDR3 size: 16 residues. CDR1 is SGHRS and CDR2 is YFSETQ in the germline V gene. Unmatched junction bases numbered 2, after V lost 0 bases and J lost 1 base. The CDR3 nucleotides are TGCGCCAGCAGCTTGGATGGGACAGGGGGCACAGATACGCAGTATTTT. This codes for CASSLDGTGGTDTQYF.

This chain uses TRBV6-5 with TRBJ1-5, with D maybe TRBD1 (5 bases). Germline V gene sequence: CDR1 MNHEY, CDR2 SVGAGI. The germline V and J ends were trimmed by 0 bases and 6 bases, with 12 bases remaining between them. The CDR3 contains 15 residues. In DNA form, the CDR3 reads TGTGCCAGCAGTTACTCGTCGACAGATATTCAGCCCCAGCATTTT. It yields the protein CASSYSSTDIQPQHF.

The rearrangement links TRBV5-1 to TRBJ1-6, with 9 bases lining up with TRBD1. The CDR3 covers 14 residues. With V trimmed by 4 bases and J by 10 bases, 6 bases remained unmatched. The V gene's germline CDR1 is SGHRS and CDR2 YFSETQ. The CDR3 coding sequence is TGCGCCAGCAGCCCGGGACAGGGTGGGTCACCCCTCCACTTT. Its protein is CASSPGQGGSPLHF.

The rearrangement joins TRBV2 to TRBJ1-2; the D gene is possibly TRBD1 (6 bases). The CDR3 length is 12 residues. Trimming took 7 bases from V and 8 from J, leaving 14 bases between them. In germline, CDR1 is SNHLY, CDR2 FYNNEI. The CDR3 bases are TGTGCCAGCACCCTCGGACAGCGGGGCTACACCTTC. It encodes CASTLGQRGYTF.

The gene calls are TRBV5-1 and TRBJ1-1; possibly TRBD1 for D (6 bases). V shed 3 bases and J shed 4 bases, with 16 bases lying between them. CDR1 SGHRS and CDR2 YFSETQ come from the germline V gene. This CDR3 spans 15 amino acids. The CDR3, as DNA: TGCGCCAGCAGCTCCGTCGGGGGGCTCGGCACTGAAGCTTTCTTT. This translates into CASSSVGGLGTEAFF.

The rearrangement links TRBV4-3 to TRBJ2-2; TRBD1 aligns across 7 bases. Germline CDR1 reads LGHNA; CDR2 reads YSLEER. V dropped 3 bases and J dropped 1; count of bases not matched to a gene: 8. The CDR3 covers 17 residues. This CDR3 is CASSQTGTALNTGELFF. CDR3 nucleotide sequence: TGCGCCAGCAGCCAGACCGGGACAGCTTTGAACACCGGGGAGCTGTTTTTT.

The chain carries TRBV6-5 and TRBJ2-1; 13 positions match TRBD2. The CDR3 has 15 amino acids. Germline-derived CDR1 and CDR2 are MNHEY and SVGAGI. J gave up 7 bases and V 5 bases, and 5 bases lay outside the gene matches. The CDR3 sequence is CASSPLAGGENEQFF. The CDR3 nucleotides are TGTGCCAGCAGTCCACTAGCGGGAGGGGAGAATGAGCAGTTCTTC.

The DNA for the CDR3 is TGTGCCAGCAGCTTGCTCGGGGCTTACACTGAAGCTTTCTTT. The encoded protein is CASSLLGAYTEAFF. The V gene is TRBV7-5, the J gene TRBJ1-1. TRBV7-5 is described as a pseudogene. The CDR3 runs to 14 residues.

The DNA for the CDR3 is TGTGCCAGCAGCTTGTCCAGAGAAGAGACCCAGTACTTC. Its protein is CASSLSREETQYF. The chain combines TRBV5-4 with TRBJ2-5; D is undetermined. CDR3 length: 13 amino acids. The germline CDR1 and CDR2 sequences are SGHNT and YYREEE (reference sequence). The germline V and J ends were trimmed by 1 base and 3 bases, with 7 bases remaining between them.

The chain has TRBV4-2 and TRBJ2-2; D is undetermined. This CDR3 is built from 15 residues. Germline CDR1 is LGHNA and CDR2 is YNFKEQ. Trimming removed 0 bases from V and 6 bases from J, with 11 bases in between. CDR3 sequence (DNA): TGTGCCAGCAGCCAAGATCCCCAGGAATCCGGGGAGCTGTTTTTT. Translated: CASSQDPQESGELFF.

The chain is built from TRBV21-1 and TRBJ2-1; whether TRBD2, the table's D call, matches the DNA was not checked. TRBV21-1 is a pseudogene. This CDR3 comprises 17 residues. The DNA for the CDR3 is TGTGCCAGCACCCTAGGGACTAGCGGGAGGGTTTGCAATGAGCAGTTCTTC. Translating gives CASTLGTSGRVCNEQFF.

The sample holds a few counts of this clone. The rearrangement links TRBV9 to TRBJ2-1; 9 nucleotides match TRBD2. J lost 7 bases, V lost 4 bases, and 15 bases had no gene match. Germline lookup yields CDR1 SGDLS and CDR2 YYNGEE. The CDR3 is 17 residues long. The CDR3 here is CASSPLIGGRDLNEQFF. The CDR3 coding sequence is TGTGCCAGCAGCCCCCTAATTGGCGGGAGGGATTTAAATGAGCAGTTCTTC.

The V gene is TRBV5-5, the J gene TRBJ1-3; 9 positions match TRBD1. V lost 5 bases, J lost 5 bases, and 11 bases stayed unmatched. Looked up from germline, CDR1 is SGHKS and CDR2 is YYEKEE (reference sequence). This CDR3 is built from 16 residues. The CDR3 reads CASRSPGQGARNTIYF. The CDR3 DNA sequence: TGTGCCAGCAGATCGCCGGGACAGGGTGCGCGAAACACCATATATTTT.

This chain uses TRBV15 with TRBJ2-7; D is possibly TRBD1 (7 bases). V was trimmed by 1 base and J by 1 base, leaving 11 bases between them. The CDR3 length is 15 residues. Germline lookup yields CDR1 LNHNV and CDR2 YYDKDF (reference sequence). CDR3 protein: CATSRGAGGSYEQYV. In DNA, the CDR3 is TGTGCCACCAGCAGAGGGGCAGGGGGGTCCTACGAGCAGTACGTC.

The chain uses TRBV7-9 and TRBJ2-7; D is unresolved. Deletions cut 4 bases from V and 0 bases from J, with 19 bases between. The CDR3 runs to 17 residues. Germline V gives CDR1 SEHNR, CDR2 FQNEAQ (reference sequence). The CDR3, as DNA: TGTGCCAGCAGCTCCGCCTACCTGGACGGACCCTCCTACGAGCAGTACTTC. Protein product: CASSSAYLDGPSYEQYF.

This clone was seen a single time. The chain uses TRBV18 and TRBJ1-1, with 10 bases lining up with TRBD1. The J segment lost 3 bases and the V segment lost 6 bases, leaving 1 base of the junction unmatched. Germline V gene lookup returns CDR1 KGHSH and CDR2 LQKENI. The CDR3 contains 13 residues. CDR3 sequence reads: CASSGTGDTEAFF. The CDR3 nucleotides are TGTGCCAGCTCTGGGACAGGGGACACTGAAGCTTTCTTT.

This sequence joins TRBV30 and TRBJ2-5; TRBD2 aligns across 7 bases. The germline gives CDR1 GTSNPN, CDR2 SVGIG (reference sequence). V lost 5 bases to trimming and J lost 4 bases; unmatched junction nucleotides: 10. The CDR3 totals 14 residues. The CDR3 loop reads CAWAMGGAGETQYF. The CDR3 DNA reads as TGTGCCTGGGCTATGGGAGGGGCGGGAGAGACCCAGTACTTC.

The chain links TRBV6-1 to TRBJ1-1; 9 positions agree with TRBD1. The V segment lost 4 bases and the J segment 5 bases; nucleotides outside the gene matches: 5. Germline CDR1 is MNHNS and CDR2 is SASEGT. This CDR3 comprises 14 residues. The CDR3 DNA is TGTGCCAGCAGTGTGGGACAGGGATTTACTGAAGCTTTCTTT. Translation gives CASSVGQGFTEAFF.

This sequence joins TRBV30 and TRBJ1-1; perhaps TRBD1 as D (5 bases). The germline V and J ends were trimmed by 1 base and 5 bases, with 11 bases remaining between them. CDR3 length equals 13 residues. CDR1 and CDR2 from the germline V gene are GTSNPN and SVGIG (reference sequence). CDR3 sequence reads: CAWSGQPGTEAFF. CDR3 DNA: TGTGCCTGGAGTGGACAGCCGGGGACTGAAGCTTTCTTT.

This sequence joins TRBV27 and TRBJ1-1; D possibly corresponds to TRBD1 (6 bases). Germline loops: CDR1 MNHEY, CDR2 SMNVEV (reference sequence). Trimming removed 7 bases at V and 7 bases at J, with 22 bases between. CDR3 length: 15 amino acids. DNA of the CDR3: TGTGCCAGCACCTTCTTACCCACAGGGAATGGTGAAGCTTTCTTT. This codes for CASTFLPTGNGEAFF.